Sequencing of this T cell receptor (beta chain) was carried out in a study of spatial heterogeneity in lung cancer. In this sample, this clonotype turned up many times. Regarding time point: sample taken at primary tumor resection. From germline, CDR1 is DFQATT and CDR2 SNEGSKA (reference sequence). The ends were cut back, 0 bases at V and 1 base at J, with 12 bases in the middle. This CDR3 comprises 15 residues. TCRdb called the 5' RACE reads again in MiXCR, with one record for every CDR3 protein. The data hold tens of thousands of distinct CDR3 sequences, with approximately 6.3% observed a single time.

The chain has TRBV20-1 and TRBJ2-5; D is unclear. The sample in question was PBMCs, obtained at surgery. The receptor was isolated from a female donor with early-stage non-small cell lung cancer. The DNA for the CDR3 is TGCAGTGCTAGAGATCTGGCTAGTGGCCAAGAGACCCAGTACTTC. As protein: CSARDLASGQETQYF.